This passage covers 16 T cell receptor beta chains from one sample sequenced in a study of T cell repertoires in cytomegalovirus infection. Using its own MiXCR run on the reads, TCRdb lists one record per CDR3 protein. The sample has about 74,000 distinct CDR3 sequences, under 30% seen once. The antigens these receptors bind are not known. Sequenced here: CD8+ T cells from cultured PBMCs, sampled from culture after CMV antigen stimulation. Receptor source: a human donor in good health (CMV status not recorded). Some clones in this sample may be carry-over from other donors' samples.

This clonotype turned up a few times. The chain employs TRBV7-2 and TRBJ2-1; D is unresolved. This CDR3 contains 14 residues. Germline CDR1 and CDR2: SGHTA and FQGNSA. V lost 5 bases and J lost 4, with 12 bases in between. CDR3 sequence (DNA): TGTGCCAGCAGCCTACCCGGCTTTTACAATGAGCAGTTCTTC. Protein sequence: CASSLPGFYNEQFF.

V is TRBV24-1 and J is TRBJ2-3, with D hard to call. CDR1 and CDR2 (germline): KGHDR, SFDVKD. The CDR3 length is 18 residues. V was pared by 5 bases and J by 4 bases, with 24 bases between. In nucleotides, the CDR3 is TGTGCCACCAGTGGTTGGGGTCCTTCCAATCCGCGGCCAGATACGCAGTATTTT. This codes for CATSGWGPSNPRPDTQYF.

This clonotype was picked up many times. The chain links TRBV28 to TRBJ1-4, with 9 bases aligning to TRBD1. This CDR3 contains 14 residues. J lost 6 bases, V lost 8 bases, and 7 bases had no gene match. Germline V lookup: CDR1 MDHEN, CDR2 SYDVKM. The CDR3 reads CASLPGQGYEKLFF. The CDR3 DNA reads TGTGCCAGCCTCCCGGGACAGGGCTATGAAAAACTGTTTTTT. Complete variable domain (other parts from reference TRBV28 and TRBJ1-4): DVKVTQSSRYLVKRTGEKVFLECVQDMDHENMFWYRQDPGLGLRLIYFSYDVKMKEKGDIPEGYSVSREKKERFSLILESASTNQTSMYLCASLPGQGYEKLFFGSGTQLSVL.

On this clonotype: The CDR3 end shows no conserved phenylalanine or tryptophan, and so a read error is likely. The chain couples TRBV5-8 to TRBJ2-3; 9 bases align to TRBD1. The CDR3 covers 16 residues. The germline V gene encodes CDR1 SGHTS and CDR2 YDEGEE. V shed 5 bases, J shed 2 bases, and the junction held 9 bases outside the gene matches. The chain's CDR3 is CASSSHGQGTTDTQYY. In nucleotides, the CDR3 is TGTGCCAGCAGTTCCCACGGACAGGGGACCACAGATACGCAGTATTAT.

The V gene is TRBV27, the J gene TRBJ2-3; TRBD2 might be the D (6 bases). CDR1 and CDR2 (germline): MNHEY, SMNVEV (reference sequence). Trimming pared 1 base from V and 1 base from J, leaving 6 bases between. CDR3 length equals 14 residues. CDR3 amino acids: CASSLWGGTDTQYF. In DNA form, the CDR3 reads TGTGCCAGCAGTTTATGGGGGGGCACAGATACGCAGTATTTT.

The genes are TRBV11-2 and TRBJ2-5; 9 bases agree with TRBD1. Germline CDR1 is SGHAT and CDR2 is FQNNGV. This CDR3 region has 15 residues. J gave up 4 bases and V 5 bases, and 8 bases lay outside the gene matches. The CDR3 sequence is CASSPWTGEAETQYF. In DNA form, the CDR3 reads TGTGCCAGCAGCCCCTGGACAGGGGAGGCAGAGACCCAGTACTTC.

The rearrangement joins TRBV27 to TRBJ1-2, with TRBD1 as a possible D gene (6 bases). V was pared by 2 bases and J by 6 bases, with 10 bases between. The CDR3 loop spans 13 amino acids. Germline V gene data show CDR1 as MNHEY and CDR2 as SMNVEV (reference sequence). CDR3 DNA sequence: TGTGCCAGCAGTTTACAGGGGAAGCATGGCTACACCTTC. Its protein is CASSLQGKHGYTF.

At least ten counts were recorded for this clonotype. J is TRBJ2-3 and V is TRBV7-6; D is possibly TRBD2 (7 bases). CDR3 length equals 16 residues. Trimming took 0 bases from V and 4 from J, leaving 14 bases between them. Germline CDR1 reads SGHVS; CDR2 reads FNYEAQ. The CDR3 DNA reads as TGTGCCAGCAGCTTAGCGGAAGGGGGGGGCGCAGATACGCAGTATTTT. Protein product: CASSLAEGGGADTQYF. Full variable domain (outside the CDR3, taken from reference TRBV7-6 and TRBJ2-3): GAGVSQSPRYKVTKRGQDVALRCDPISGHVSLYWYRQALGQGPEFLTYFNYEAQQDKSGLPNDRFSAERPEGSISTLTIQRTEQRDSAMYRCASSLAEGGGADTQYFGPGTRLTVL.

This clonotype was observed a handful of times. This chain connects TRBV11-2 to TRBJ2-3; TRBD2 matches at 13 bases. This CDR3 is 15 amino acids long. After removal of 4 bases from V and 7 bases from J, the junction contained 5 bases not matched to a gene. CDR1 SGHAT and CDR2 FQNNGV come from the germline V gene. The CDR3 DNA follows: TGTGCCAGCAGCTCACTAGCGGGGGGGCGGAATACGCAGTATTTT. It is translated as CASSSLAGGRNTQYF.

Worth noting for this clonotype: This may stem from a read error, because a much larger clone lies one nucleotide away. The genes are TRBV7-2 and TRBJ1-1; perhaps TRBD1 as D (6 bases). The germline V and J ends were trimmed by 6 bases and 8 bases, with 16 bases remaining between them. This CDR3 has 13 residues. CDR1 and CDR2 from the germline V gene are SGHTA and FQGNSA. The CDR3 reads CASRYPTDREAFF. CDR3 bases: TGTGCCAGCAGATACCCCACGGACAGAGAAGCTTTCTTT.

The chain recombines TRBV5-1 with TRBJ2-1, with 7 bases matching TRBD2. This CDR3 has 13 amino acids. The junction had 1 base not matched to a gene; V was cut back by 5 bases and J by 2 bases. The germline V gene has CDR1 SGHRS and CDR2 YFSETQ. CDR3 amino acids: CASSRGAYNEQFF. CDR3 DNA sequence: TGCGCCAGCAGTCGGGGGGCCTACAATGAGCAGTTCTTC.

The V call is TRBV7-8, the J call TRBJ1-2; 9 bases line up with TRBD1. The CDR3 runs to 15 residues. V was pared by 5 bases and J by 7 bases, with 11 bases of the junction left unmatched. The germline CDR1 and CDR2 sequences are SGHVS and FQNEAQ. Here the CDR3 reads CASSIGTGKTGGYTF. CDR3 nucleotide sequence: TGTGCCAGCAGCATCGGGACAGGGAAGACCGGTGGCTACACCTTC. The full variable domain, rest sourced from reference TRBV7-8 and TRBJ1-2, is GAGVSQSPRYKVAKRGQDVALRCDPISGHVSLFWYQQALGQGPEFLTYFQNEAQLDKSGLPSDRFFAERPEGSVSTLKIQRTQQEDSAVYLCASSIGTGKTGGYTFGSGTRLTVV.

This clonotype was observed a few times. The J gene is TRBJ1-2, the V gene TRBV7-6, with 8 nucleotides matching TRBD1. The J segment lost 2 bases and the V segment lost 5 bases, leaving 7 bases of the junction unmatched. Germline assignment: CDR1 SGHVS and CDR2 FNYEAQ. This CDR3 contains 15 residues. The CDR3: CASSPRTGQNYGYTF. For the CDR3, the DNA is TGTGCCAGCAGCCCCCGGACAGGGCAAAACTATGGCTACACCTTC.

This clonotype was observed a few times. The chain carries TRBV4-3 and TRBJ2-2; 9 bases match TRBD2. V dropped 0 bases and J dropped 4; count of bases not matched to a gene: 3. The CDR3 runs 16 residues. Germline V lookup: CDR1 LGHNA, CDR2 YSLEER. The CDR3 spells CASSQDRLAVTGELFF. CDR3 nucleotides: TGCGCCAGCAGCCAAGATCGACTAGCGGTCACCGGGGAGCTGTTTTTT.

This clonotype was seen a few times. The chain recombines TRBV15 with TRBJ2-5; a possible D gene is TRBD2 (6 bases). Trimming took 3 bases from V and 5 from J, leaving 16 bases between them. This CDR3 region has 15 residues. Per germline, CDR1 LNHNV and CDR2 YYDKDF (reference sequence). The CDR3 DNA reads TGTGCCACCAGCAGGGGCGGGTCGGAGGGGGAGACCCAGTACTTC. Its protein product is CATSRGGSEGETQYF.

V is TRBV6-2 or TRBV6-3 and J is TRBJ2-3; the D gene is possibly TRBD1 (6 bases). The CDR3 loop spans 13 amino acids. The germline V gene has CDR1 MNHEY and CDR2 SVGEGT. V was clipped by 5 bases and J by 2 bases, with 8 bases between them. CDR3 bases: TGTGCCAGCAGTAGGGGGTTCACAGATACGCAGTATTTT. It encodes CASSRGFTDTQYF.